What follows describes a single T cell receptor beta chain. What it recognizes is unknown. Sequenced by immunoSEQ multiplex PCR; TCRdb stores in-frame clones only, minus some. The data show about 81,000 clones, 85% to 90% seen once. The sample comes from a study of graft-versus-host responses after intestinal transplantation. The study, taken as a whole, reports: Researchers found GvH clones in recipient marrow, and some showed up first in ileum or blood. Declines in HvG clones occurring early post-transplant were associated with peak circulating GvH clone levels.

The CDR3 extends over 13 amino acids. Germline V gene sequence: CDR1 SGHDT, CDR2 YYEEEE. Trimming left V 2 bases short and J 6 bases short, with 12 bases between. The chain carries TRBV5-6 and TRBJ2-7; D gene ambiguous. Sequenced here: unstimulated CD4+ T cells sorted from spleen or lymph node cells, sampled before intestinal transplant. This TCR was sampled from a human donor who received an intestinal transplant. For the CDR3, the DNA is TGTGCCAGCAGCTTCAGTGCTCCTGGCGAGCAGTACTTC. Protein product: CASSFSAPGEQYF.